This TCR beta chain was found in a study of blood T cells in healthy people across ages. Overall study: Capture by template switching was about one barcoded beta molecule per two T cells.

CDR3 length: 13 amino acids. The ends were cut back, 3 bases at V and 2 bases at J, with 7 bases in the middle. CDR1 ENHRY and CDR2 SYGVKD come from the germline V gene. Through a sample-barcoded 5' primer and a J-beta primer mix, a second PCR was run for 7 to 11 cycles. MiXCR, run by TCRdb on the 5' RACE reads, gives a single entry per CDR3 protein. This sample has about 1.4 million distinct CDR3 sequences, with 45% to 70% found just once. The chain has TRBV10-3 and TRBJ1-1; D uncertain. The receptor's source is a man between 18 and 29 years old in good health. Material for sequencing was blood. The CDR3 region is CAISDVLNTEAFF. In DNA, the CDR3 is TGTGCCATCAGTGATGTACTTAACACTGAAGCTTTCTTT.